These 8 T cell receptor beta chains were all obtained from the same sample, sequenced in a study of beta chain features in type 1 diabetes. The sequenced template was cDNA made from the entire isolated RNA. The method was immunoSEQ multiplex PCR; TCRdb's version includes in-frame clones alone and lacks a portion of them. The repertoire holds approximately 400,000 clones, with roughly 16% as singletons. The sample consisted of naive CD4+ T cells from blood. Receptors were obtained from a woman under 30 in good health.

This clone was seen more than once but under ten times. The CDR3 here is CASSEDRGREAFF. The CDR3 DNA reads as TGTGCCAGCAGTGAGGATAGGGGGCGGGAAGCTTTCTTT. The chain carries TRBV7-9 and TRBJ1-1; 7 bases are a match to TRBD1. The CDR3 spans 13 residues. Trimming removed 6 bases from V and 8 bases from J; junction bases left unmatched: 9. Germline V CDR1 and CDR2: SEHNR, FQNEAQ (reference sequence). The variable domain in full, completed from reference TRBV7-9 and TRBJ1-1, reads DTGVSQNPRHKITKRGQNVTFRCDPISEHNRLYWYRQTLGQGPEFLTYFQNEAQLEKSRLLSDRFSAERPKGSFSTLEIQRTEQGDSAMYLCASSEDRGREAFFGQGTRLTVV.

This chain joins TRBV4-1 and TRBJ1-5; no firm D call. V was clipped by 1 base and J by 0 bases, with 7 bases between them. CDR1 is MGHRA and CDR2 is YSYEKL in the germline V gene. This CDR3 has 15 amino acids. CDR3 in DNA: TGCGCCAGCAGCCAAGGGCGGTATAGCAATCAGCCCCAGCATTTT. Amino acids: CASSQGRYSNQPQHF.

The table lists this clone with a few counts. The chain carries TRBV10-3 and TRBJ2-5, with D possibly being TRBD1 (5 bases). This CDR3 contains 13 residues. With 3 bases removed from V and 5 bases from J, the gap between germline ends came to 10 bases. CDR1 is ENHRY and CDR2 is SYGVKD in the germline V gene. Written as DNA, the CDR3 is TGTGCCATCAGTGAACTGGGGCGGGAGACCCAGTACTTC. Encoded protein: CAISELGRETQYF.

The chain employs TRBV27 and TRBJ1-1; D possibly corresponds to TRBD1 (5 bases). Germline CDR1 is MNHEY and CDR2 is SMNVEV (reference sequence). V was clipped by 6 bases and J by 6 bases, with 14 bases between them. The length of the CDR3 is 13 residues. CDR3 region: CASSSQGFAEAFF. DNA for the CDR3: TGTGCCAGCAGCTCCCAGGGATTCGCTGAAGCTTTCTTT.

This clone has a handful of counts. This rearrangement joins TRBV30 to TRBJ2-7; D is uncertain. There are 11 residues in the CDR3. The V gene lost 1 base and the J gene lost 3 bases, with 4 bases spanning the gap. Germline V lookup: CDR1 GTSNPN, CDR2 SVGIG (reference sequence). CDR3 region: CAWSAFYEQYF. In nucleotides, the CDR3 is TGTGCCTGGAGTGCTTTCTACGAGCAGTACTTC.

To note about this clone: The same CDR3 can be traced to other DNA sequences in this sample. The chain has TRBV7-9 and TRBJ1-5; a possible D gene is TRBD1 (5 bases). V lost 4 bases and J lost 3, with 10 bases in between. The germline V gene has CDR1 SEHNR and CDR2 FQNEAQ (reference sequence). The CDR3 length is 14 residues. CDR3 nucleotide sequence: TGTGCCAGCAGCTCCCAGGGCTACAATCAGCCCCAGCATTTT. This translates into CASSSQGYNQPQHF.

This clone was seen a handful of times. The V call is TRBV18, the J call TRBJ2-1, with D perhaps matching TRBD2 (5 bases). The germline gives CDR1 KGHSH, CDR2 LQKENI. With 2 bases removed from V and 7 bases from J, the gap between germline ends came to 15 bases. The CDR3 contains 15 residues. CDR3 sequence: CASSPFEGRGNEQFF. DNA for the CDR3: TGTGCCAGCTCACCATTTGAGGGAAGAGGTAATGAGCAGTTCTTC.

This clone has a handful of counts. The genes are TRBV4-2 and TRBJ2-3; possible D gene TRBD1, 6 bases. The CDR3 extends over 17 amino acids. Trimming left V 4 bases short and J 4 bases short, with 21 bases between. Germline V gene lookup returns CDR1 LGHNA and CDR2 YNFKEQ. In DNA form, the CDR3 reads TGTGCCAGCAGCCTAGACCTGGGACAACCACGGGCAGATACGCAGTATTTT. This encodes CASSLDLGQPRADTQYF.